This TCR beta chain was profiled in a study of T-cell reconstitution after alpha-beta-depleted transplantation in children. Construction of the TCRbeta library involved unique molecular identifiers. Via MiXCR, TCRdb re-called the PCR reads, giving one row per CDR3 protein. The sample contains about 580,000 distinct CDR3 sequences, 20% to 25% of which appear only once. This clonotype appeared a few times. Its antigen remains unknown. Study observations and caveats: Most T-cell counts and diversity one year after the transplant came from T cells that were newly produced. At around two months after transplant, the alpha-beta T cells were reportedly derived from several hundred expanded clones that came from non-depleted graft cells. Surviving recipient cells, namely T cells and thymic progenitors, were the source of high day-60 TCRbeta diversity in some patients.

V was shortened by 3 bases and J by 2 bases, with 8 bases between the two germline ends. Looked up from germline, CDR1 is DFQATT and CDR2 is SNEGSKA (reference sequence). This CDR3 has 12 amino acids. The source of this sequence is a boy younger than two who had a stem cell transplant for acute myeloid leukemia, so the T cells may come from the graft donor. The sequencing here drew on PBMCs, mostly from graft donor cells, taken 360 days after TCRalphabeta/CD19-depleted stem cell transplant. V is TRBV20-1 and J is TRBJ2-7, with D perhaps matching TRBD1 (5 bases). CDR3 nucleotides: TGCAGTGCTAGGGACAACGCCTACGAGCAGTACTTC. It yields the protein CSARDNAYEQYF.